This TCR beta chain was captured in a study of T cells and Merkel cell carcinoma outcomes. The CDR3 spans 13 residues. Germline trimming cut 3 bases from V and 11 bases from J; bases unmatched to any gene: 7. The germline CDR1 and CDR2 sequences are SEHNR and FQNEAQ (reference sequence). Study observations and caveats: Repertoire plus T-cell density reportedly predicted Merkel cell carcinoma outcomes.

As for this clone: The target antigen is unknown.

Sequencing was performed with immunoSEQ multiplex PCR; in TCRdb, only in-frame clones are kept and a portion is missing. The sample yields approximately 1,500 clones, more than 75% seen once. Sequenced material: tumor tissue from Merkel cell carcinoma. The genes are TRBV7-9 and TRBJ1-1, with TRBD1 matching 9 bases. The source is a human donor with Merkel cell carcinoma. In nucleotides, the CDR3 is TGTGCCAGCAGCTTGGGGGACAGGGTGGATGCTTTCTTT. As protein: CASSLGDRVDAFF.